This T cell receptor beta chain came from a study of blood T cell repertoires in COVID-19. The assay was immunoSEQ multiplex PCR, and TCRdb's table has in-frame clones only and misses some. Of about 130,000 clones listed, over 75% are singletons. The V and J ends lost 0 bases and 5 bases respectively, with 11 bases between them. The CDR3 consists of 14 residues. The germline V gene has CDR1 SGDLS and CDR2 YYNGEE. Sequencing input: peripheral blood. The source of this sequence is an elderly woman with acute or convalescent COVID-19. The J gene is TRBJ2-5, the V gene TRBV9, with unresolved D. The DNA of the CDR3 is TGTGCCAGCAGCGTAGAAGGCAGGTGGGAGACCCAGTACTTC. As protein: CASSVEGRWETQYF.